A single sample is the source of the 3 T cell receptor beta chains below, sequenced in a study of blood T cell repertoires in COVID-19. This table comes from immunoSEQ multiplex PCR, and its TCRdb copy is limited to in-frame clones, with some not included. The sample lists 53,000 or so clones, around 84% occurring once. Input material: peripheral blood. These receptors were obtained from a man in his 70s with active COVID-19.

This chain links TRBV7-2 with TRBJ2-7; TRBD1 aligns across 10 bases. J was trimmed by 4 bases and V by 5 bases; bases with no gene match: 8. The germline V gene encodes CDR1 SGHTA and CDR2 FQGNSA. CDR3 length equals 15 residues. CDR3 protein: CASSPRGTGVYEQYF. In DNA form, the CDR3 reads TGTGCCAGCAGCCCAAGAGGGACAGGGGTTTACGAGCAGTACTTC. The whole variable domain, remainder taken from reference TRBV7-2 and TRBJ2-7, is GAGVSQSPSNKVTEKGKDVELRCDPISGHTALYWYRQSLGQGLEFLIYFQGNSAPDKSGLPSDRFSAERTGGSVSTLTIQRTQQEDSAVYLCASSPRGTGVYEQYFGPGTRLTVT.

This sequence joins TRBV7-9 and TRBJ1-1, with 7 nucleotides matching TRBD1. CDR3 length: 14 residues. V shed 5 bases and J 3 bases; nucleotides not matched to a gene: 6. Per the germline V gene, CDR1 is SEHNR and CDR2 is FQNEAQ (reference sequence). CDR3 coding DNA: TGTGCCAGCAGCCCCGACAGGGTACACACTGAAGCTTTCTTT. Its protein product is CASSPDRVHTEAFF.

The chain recombines TRBV12-3 or TRBV12-4 with TRBJ1-6; D remains unclear. The CDR3 runs 13 residues. Trimming pared 3 bases from V and 10 bases from J, leaving 10 bases between. In DNA, the CDR3 is TGTGCCAGCAGTTTCTTATCTCGGTCACCCCTCCACTTT. Translation gives CASSFLSRSPLHF.